Listed here are 11 T cell receptor beta chains from one sample, sequenced in a study of T cells expressing NK-cell markers (dated by TCRdb to about 2020). The library relied on 5' RACE. This sample was sequenced with an Illumina HiSeq 2000. TCRdb reprocessed the raw reads; every CDR3 protein sequence is a single record, and DNA is not supplied. The sample's records list approximately 110,000 distinct CDR3 sequences. The ten largest clones capture about a fifth of the sample. Sequencing was performed on blood T cells: a sorted CD56 or NKG2C T cell subset, CD4+ or CD8+ T cells, or bulk PBMC T cells (not recorded which). These receptors were collected from a woman aged 18 to 75 in good health.

The V and J genes are TRBV7-2 and TRBJ2-1; TCRdb designates TRBD1, a call that cannot be tested without DNA. From germline, CDR1 is SGHTA and CDR2 FQGNSA. The CDR3 is 15 residues long. The chain's CDR3 is CASSLRGQGYNEQFF.

The chain carries TRBV19 and TRBJ2-1; lacking DNA, the TRBD2 call made by TCRdb goes unchecked. Per germline, CDR1 LNHDA and CDR2 SQIVND (reference sequence). The CDR3 is made up of 16 amino acids. The CDR3 spells CASTFSGTSGYNEQFF.

The chain links TRBV2 to TRBJ2-5. In germline, CDR1 is SNHLY, CDR2 FYNNEI. The CDR3 is 12 amino acids. The CDR3 sequence is CASSDFQETQYF.

The chain uses TRBV7-9 and TRBJ1-2. The CDR3 is made up of 15 amino acids. Germline V gene lookup returns CDR1 SEHNR and CDR2 FQNEAQ (reference sequence). This CDR3 is CASSFTPPSPDGYTF.

This chain connects TRBV12-3 or TRBV12-4 to TRBJ2-2. The CDR3 runs to 15 residues. The CDR3 is CASSSRGKPSGELFF.

The chain carries TRBV20-1 and TRBJ2-3; TCRdb returns TRBD1, unconfirmable since there is no DNA. This CDR3 has 15 amino acids. Germline-derived CDR1 and CDR2 are DFQATT and SNEGSKA (reference sequence). The CDR3 protein is CSASGVPLHTDTQYF.

V usage is TRBV9 and J usage is TRBJ2-7; TCRdb indicates TRBD1, and absent DNA this call remains unverified. Germline assignment: CDR1 SGDLS and CDR2 YYNGEE. The CDR3 contains 12 residues. The CDR3 protein is CASSPWGDEQYF. The complete variable domain, with remaining parts taken from reference TRBV9 and TRBJ2-7, reads DSGVTQTPKHLITATGQRVTLRCSPRSGDLSVYWYQQSLDQGLQFLIQYYNGEERAKGNILERFSAQQFPDLHSELNLSSLELGDSALYFCASSPWGDEQYFGPGTRLTVT.

The rearrangement uses TRBV4-3 and TRBJ2-7; as DNA is missing, the TRBD1 call by TCRdb cannot be tested. Germline V gene data show CDR1 as LGHNA and CDR2 as YSLEER. The CDR3 loop spans 14 amino acids. Here the CDR3 reads CASSHGQGWYEQYF.

This chain connects TRBV7-9 to TRBJ2-2. Germline V lookup: CDR1 SEHNR, CDR2 FQNEAQ (reference sequence). This CDR3 spans 16 amino acids. This CDR3 reads CASSLAWLRNTGELFF.

V usage is TRBV27 and J usage is TRBJ2-7; the D gene TCRdb calls, TRBD1, cannot be checked with no DNA. The CDR3 totals 12 residues. Germline CDR1 is MNHEY and CDR2 is SMNVEV (reference sequence). The CDR3 sequence is CASRTGVGEQYF.

The rearrangement joins TRBV4-3 to TRBJ1-5; TCRdb gives TRBD1 as the D gene, but with no DNA this cannot be confirmed. The CDR3 is made up of 15 amino acids. Germline values: CDR1 LGHNA, CDR2 YSLEER. CDR3 region: CASSLQWGRGQPQHF.